This T cell receptor beta chain was found in a study of cytomegalovirus exposure and HLA in healthy donors. Note on this clone: Antigen: not known.

The PCR ran on 60 Vbeta and 13 Jbeta primers. Assay: immunoSEQ multiplex PCR; the TCRdb copy retains only in-frame clones and omits some. In the table there are about 140,000 clones, roughly 80% of which are singletons. Study-wide findings and caveats: Differences between HLA loci emerged in a later analysis of TCR association rates, with DRB1 most and HLA-C fewest.

This CDR3 has 13 residues. V lost 5 bases to trimming and J lost 7 bases; unmatched junction nucleotides: 5. Per germline, CDR1 SGHTA and CDR2 FQGNSA. The chain has TRBV7-2 and TRBJ2-3, with 8 positions matching TRBD2. The origin of this receptor is a woman in her 30s in good health and CMV-seronegative. Sequencing input: PBMCs. The CDR3 bases are TGTGCCAGCAGCCGGACTAGCCGAAATACGCAGTATTTT. This gives the protein CASSRTSRNTQYF.